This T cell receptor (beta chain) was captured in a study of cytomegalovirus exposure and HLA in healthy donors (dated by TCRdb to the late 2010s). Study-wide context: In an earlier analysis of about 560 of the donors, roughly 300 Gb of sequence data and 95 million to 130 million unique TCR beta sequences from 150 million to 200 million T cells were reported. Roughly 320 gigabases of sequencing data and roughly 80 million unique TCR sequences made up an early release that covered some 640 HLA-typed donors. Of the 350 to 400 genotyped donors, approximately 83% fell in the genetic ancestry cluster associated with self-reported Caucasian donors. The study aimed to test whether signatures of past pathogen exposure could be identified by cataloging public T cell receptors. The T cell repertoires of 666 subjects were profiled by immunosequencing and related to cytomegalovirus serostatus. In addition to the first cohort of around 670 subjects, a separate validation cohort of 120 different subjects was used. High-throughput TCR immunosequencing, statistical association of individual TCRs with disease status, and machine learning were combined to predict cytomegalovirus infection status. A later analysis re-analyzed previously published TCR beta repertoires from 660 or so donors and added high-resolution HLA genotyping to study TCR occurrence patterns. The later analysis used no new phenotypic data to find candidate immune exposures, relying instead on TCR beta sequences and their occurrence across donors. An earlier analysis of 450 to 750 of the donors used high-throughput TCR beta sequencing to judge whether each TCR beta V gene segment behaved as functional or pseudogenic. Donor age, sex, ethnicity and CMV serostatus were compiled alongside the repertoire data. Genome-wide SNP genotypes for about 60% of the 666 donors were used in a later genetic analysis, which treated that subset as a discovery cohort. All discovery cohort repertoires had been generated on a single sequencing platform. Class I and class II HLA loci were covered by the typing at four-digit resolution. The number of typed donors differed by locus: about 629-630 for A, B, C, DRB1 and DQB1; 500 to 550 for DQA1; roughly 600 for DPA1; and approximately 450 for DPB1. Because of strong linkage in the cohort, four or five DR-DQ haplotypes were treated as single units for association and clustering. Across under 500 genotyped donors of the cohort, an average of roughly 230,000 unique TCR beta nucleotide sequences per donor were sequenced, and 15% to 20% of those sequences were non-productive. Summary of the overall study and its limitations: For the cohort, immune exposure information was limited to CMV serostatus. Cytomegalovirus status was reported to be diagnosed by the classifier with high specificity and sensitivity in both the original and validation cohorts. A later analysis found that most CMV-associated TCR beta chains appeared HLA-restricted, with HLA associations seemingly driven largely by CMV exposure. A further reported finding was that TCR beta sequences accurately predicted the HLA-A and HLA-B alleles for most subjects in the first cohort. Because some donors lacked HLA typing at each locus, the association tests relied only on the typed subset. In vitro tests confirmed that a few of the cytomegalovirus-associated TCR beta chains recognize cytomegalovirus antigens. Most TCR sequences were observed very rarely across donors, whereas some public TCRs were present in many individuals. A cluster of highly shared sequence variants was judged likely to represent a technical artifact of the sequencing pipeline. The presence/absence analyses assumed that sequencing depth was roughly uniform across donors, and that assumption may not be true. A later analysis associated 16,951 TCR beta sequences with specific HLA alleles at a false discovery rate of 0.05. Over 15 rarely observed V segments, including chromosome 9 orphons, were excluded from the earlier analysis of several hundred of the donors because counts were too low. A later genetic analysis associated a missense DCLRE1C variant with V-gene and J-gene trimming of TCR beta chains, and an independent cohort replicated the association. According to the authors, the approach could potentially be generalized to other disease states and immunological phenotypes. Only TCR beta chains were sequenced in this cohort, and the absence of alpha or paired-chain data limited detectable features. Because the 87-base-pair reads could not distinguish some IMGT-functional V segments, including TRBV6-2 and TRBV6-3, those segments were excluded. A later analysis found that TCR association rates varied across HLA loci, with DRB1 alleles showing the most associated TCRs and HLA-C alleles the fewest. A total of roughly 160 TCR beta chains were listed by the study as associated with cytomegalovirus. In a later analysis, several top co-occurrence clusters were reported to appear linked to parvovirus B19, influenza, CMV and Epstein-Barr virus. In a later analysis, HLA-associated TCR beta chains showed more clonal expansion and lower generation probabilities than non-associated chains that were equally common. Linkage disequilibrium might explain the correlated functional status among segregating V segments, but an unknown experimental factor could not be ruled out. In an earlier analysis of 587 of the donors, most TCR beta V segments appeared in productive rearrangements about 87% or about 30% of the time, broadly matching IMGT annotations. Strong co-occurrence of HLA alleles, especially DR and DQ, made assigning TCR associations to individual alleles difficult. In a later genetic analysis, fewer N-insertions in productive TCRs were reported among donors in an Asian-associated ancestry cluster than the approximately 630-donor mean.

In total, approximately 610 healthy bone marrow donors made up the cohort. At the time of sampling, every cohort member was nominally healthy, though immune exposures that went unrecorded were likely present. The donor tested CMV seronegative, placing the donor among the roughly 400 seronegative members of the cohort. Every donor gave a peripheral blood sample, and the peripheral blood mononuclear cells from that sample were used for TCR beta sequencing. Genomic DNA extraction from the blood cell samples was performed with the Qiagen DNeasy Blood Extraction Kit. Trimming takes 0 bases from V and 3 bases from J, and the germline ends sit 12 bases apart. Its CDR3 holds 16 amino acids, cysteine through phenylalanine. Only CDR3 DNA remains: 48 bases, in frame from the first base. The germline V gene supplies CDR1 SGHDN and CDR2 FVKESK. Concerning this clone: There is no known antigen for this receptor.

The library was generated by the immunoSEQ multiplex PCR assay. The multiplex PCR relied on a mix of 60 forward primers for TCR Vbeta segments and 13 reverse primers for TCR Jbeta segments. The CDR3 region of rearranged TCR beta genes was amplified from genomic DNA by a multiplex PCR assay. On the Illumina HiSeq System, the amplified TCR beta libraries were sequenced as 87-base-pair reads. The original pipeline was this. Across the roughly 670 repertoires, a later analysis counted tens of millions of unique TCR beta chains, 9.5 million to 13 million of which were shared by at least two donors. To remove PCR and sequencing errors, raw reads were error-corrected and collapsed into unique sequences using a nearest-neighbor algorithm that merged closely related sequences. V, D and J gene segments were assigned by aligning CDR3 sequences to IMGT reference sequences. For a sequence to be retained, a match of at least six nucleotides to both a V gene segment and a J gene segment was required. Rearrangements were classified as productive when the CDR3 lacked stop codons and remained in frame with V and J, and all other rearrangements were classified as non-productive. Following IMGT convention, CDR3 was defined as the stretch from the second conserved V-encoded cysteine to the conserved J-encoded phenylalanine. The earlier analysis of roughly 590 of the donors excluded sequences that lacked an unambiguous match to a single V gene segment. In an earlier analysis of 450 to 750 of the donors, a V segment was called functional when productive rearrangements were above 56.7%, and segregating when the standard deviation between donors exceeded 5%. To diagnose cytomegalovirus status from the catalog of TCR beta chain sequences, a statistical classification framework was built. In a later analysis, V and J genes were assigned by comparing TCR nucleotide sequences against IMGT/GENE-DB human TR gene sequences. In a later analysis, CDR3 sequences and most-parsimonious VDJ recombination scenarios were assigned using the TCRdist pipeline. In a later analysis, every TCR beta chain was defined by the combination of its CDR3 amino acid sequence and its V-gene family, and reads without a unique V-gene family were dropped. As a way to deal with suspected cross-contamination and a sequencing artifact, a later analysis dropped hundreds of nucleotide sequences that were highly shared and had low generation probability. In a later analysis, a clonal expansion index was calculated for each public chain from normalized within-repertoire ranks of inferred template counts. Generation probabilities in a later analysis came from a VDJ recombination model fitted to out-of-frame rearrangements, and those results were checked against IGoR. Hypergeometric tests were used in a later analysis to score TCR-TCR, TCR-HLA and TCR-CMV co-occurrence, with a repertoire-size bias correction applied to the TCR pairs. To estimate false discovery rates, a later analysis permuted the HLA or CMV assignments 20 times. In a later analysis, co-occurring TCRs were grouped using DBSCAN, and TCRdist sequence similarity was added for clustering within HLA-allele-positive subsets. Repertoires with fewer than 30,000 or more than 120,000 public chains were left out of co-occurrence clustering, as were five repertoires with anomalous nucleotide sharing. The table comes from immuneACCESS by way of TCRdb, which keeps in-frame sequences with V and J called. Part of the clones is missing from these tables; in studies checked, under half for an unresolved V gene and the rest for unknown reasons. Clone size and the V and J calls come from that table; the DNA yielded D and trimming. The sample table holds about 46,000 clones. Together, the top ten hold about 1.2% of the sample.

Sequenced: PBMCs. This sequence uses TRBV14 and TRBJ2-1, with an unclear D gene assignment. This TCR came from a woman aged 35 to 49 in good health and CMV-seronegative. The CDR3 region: CASSQDRGNLYNEQFF. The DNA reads TGTGCCAGCAGCCAAGATCGAGGAAATCTCTACAATGAGCAGTTCTTC.